This T cell receptor (beta chain) was observed in a study of cytomegalovirus exposure and HLA in healthy donors. About the study: From about 179 million T cells, an earlier analysis saw 100 million to 140 million unique TCR beta sequences.

On this clone: The target antigen is unknown.

Findings of the study overall: A reported reduction in N-insertions relative to the roughly 670-donor mean was seen in an Asian-associated ancestry cluster in a later analysis. The study flagged 150 to 200 TCR beta chains as cytomegalovirus-associated.

13 Jbeta primers and 60 Vbeta primers were used for the PCR. Study processing details: The count from a later analysis was about 80 million unique TCR beta chains, some 12 million of them shared. Data came from immunoSEQ multiplex PCR; TCRdb stores just in-frame clones and leaves some out. D and trimming come from the DNA, and the V and J calls and clone size come from that table. The sample yields under 200,000 clones, approximately 84% seen once. Trimming shortened V by 3 bases and J by 3 bases, and 11 bases separated the two germline ends. From germline, CDR1 is LNHDA and CDR2 SQIVND (reference sequence). The CDR3 is 15 residues long.

Sample: PBMCs. The receptor's source is a man aged 50 to 59 in good health and CMV-seronegative. This chain uses TRBV19 with TRBJ2-2, with D unresolved. The CDR3 sequence: CASSISPGYTGELFF. The CDR3 region has the DNA TGTGCCAGTAGTATCTCGCCCGGGTACACCGGGGAGCTGTTTTTT.